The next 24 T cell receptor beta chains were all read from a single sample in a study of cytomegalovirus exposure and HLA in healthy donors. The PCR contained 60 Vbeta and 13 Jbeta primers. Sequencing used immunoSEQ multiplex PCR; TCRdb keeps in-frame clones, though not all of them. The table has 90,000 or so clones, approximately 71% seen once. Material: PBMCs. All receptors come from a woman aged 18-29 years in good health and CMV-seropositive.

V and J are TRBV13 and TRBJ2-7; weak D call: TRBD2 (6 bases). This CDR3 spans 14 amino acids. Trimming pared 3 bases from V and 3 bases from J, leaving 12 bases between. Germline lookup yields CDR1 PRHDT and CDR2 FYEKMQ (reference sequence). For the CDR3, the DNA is TGTGCCAGCAGCTTGACCGGACTATACTACGAGCAGTACTTC. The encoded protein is CASSLTGLYYEQYF.

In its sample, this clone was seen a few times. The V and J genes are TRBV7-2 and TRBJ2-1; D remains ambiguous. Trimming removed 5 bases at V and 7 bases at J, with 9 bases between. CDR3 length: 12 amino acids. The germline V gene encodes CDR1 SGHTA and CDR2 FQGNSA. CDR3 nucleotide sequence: TGTGCCAGCAGCCACTCTTCTAATGAGCAGTTCTTC. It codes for CASSHSSNEQFF.

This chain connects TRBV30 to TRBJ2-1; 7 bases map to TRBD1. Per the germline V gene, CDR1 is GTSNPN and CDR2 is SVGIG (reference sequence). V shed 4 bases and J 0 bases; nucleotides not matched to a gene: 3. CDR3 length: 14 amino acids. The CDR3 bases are TGTGCCTGGACTAGGGGGCGCTCCTACAATGAGCAGTTCTTC. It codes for CAWTRGRSYNEQFF.

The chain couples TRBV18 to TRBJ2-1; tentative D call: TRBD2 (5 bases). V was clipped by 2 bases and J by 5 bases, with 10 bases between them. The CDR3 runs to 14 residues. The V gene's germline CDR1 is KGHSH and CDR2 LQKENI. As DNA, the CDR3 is TGTGCCAGCTCACCAAAGACCGGGGACAATGAGCAGTTCTTC. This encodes CASSPKTGDNEQFF.

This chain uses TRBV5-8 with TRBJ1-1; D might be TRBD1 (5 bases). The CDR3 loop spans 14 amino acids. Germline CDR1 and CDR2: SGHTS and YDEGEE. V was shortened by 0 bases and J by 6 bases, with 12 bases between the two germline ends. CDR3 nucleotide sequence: TGTGCCAGCAGCTTGGGGCGGGGCAGGTCTGAAGCTTTCTTT. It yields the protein CASSLGRGRSEAFF.

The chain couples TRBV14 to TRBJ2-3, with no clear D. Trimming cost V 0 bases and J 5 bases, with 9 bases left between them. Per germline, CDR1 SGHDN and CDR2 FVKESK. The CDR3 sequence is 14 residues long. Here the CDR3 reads CASSQDLPRDTQYF. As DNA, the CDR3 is TGTGCCAGCAGCCAAGATCTCCCTCGAGATACGCAGTATTTT.

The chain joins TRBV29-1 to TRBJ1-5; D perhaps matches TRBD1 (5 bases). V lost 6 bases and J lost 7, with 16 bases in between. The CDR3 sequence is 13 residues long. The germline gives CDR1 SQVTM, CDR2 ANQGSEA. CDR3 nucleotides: TGCAGCGTGGGGGGGGAGGCGTGGCAGCCCCAGCATTTT. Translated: CSVGGEAWQPQHF.

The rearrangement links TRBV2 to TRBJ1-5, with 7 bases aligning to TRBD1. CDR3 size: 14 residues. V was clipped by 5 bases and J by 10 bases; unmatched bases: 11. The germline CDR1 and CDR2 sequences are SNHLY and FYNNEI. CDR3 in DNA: TGTGCCAGCAGTATAGGGACAGATACCCATCCCCAGCATTTT. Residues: CASSIGTDTHPQHF.

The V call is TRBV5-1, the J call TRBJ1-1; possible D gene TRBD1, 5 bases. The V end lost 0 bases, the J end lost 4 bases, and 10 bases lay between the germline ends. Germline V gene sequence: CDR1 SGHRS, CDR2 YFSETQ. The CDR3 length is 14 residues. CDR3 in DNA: TGCGCCAGCAGCTTGGTACCAGGGCCCACTGAAGCTTTCTTT. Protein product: CASSLVPGPTEAFF.

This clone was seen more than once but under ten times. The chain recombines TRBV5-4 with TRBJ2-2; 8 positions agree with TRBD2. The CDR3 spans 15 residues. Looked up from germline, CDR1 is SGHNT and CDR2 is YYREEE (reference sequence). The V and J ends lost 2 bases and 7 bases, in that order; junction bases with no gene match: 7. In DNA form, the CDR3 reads TGTGCCAGCAGCTTACCGGGGGGGCGTGTCGGGGAGCTGTTTTTT. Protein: CASSLPGGRVGELFF.

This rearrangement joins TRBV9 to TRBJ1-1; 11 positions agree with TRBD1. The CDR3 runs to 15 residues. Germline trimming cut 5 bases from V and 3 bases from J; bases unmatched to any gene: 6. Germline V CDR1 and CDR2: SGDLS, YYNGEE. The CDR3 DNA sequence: TGTGCCAGCAGGCCCGGGACAGGGGGGTACACTGAAGCTTTCTTT. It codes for CASRPGTGGYTEAFF.

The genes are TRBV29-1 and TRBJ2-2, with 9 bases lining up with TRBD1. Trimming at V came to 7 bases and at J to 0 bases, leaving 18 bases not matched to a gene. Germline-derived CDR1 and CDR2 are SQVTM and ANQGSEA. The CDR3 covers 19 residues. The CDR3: CSASTRDRVGNPNTGELFF. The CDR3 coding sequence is TGCAGCGCCAGCACACGGGACAGGGTCGGAAACCCGAACACCGGGGAGCTGTTTTTT.

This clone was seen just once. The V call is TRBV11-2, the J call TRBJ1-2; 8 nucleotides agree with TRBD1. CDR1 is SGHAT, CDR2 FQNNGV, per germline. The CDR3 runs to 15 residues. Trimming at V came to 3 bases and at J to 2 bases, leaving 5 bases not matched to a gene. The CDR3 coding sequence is TGTGCCAGCAGCTTCGCCCGGACAGGGAACTATGGCTACACCTTC. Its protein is CASSFARTGNYGYTF. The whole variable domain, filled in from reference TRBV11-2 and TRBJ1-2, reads EAGVAQSPRYKIIEKRQSVAFWCNPISGHATLYWYQQILGQGPKLLIQFQNNGVVDDSQLPKDRFSAERLKGVDSTLKIQPAKLEDSAVYLCASSFARTGNYGYTFGSGTRLTVV.

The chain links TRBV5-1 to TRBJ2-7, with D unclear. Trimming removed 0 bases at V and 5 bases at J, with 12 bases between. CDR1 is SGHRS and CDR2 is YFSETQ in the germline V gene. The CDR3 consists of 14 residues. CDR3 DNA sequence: TGCGCCAGCAGCTTGGGGCGGATATCGGACGAGCAGTACTTC. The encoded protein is CASSLGRISDEQYF. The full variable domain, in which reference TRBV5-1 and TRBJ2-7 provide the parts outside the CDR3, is KAGVTQTPRYLIKTRGQQVTLSCSPISGHRSVSWYQQTPGQGLQFLFEYFSETQRNKGNFPGRFSGRQFSNSRSEMNVSTLELGDSALYLCASSLGRISDEQYFGPGTRLTVT.

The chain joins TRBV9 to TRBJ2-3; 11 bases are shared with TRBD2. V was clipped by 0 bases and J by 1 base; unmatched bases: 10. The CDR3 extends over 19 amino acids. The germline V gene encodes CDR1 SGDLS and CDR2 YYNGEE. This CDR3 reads CASSVGTSGRWAGTDTQYF. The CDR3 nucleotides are TGTGCCAGCAGCGTAGGAACTAGCGGGAGATGGGCCGGCACAGATACGCAGTATTTT.

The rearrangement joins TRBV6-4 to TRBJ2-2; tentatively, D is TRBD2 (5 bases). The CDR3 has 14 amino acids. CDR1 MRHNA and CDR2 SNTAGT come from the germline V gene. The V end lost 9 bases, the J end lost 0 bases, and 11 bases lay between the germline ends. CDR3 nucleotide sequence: TGTGCCAGTCGAGGGCAGACGAACACCGGGGAGCTGTTTTTT. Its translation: CASRGQTNTGELFF.

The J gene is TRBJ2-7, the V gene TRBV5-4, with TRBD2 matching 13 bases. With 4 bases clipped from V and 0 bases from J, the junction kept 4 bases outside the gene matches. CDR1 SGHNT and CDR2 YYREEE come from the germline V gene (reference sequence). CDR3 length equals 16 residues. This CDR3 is CASSTRTSGSSYEQYF. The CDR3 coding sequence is TGTGCCAGCAGCACCAGGACTAGCGGGAGCTCCTACGAGCAGTACTTC.

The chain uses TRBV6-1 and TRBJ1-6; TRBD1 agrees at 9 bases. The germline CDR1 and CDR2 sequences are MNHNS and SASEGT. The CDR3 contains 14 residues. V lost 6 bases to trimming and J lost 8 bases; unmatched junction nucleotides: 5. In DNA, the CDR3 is TGTGCCAGCAGCGGAGGACAGGGGTATTCACCCCTCCACTTT. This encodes CASSGGQGYSPLHF.

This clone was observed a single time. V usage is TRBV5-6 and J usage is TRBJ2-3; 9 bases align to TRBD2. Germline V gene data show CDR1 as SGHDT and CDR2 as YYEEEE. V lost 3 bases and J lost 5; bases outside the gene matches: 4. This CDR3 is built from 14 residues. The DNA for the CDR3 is TGTGCCAGCAGCTATAGCGGGGGAGGAGATACGCAGTATTTT. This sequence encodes CASSYSGGGDTQYF.

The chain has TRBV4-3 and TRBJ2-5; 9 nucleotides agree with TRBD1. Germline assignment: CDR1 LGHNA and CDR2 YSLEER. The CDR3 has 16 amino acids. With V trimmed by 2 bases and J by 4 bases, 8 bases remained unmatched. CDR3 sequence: CASSQFGTGSGETQYF. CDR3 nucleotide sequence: TGCGCCAGCAGCCAATTTGGGACAGGGAGCGGAGAGACCCAGTACTTC.

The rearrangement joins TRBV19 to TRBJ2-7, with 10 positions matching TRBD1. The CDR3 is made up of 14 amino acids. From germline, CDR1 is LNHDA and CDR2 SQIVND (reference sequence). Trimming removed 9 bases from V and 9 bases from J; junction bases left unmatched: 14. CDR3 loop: CASTSRDRGQRQYF. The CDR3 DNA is TGTGCCAGCACTTCCCGGGACAGGGGACAGAGGCAGTACTTC.

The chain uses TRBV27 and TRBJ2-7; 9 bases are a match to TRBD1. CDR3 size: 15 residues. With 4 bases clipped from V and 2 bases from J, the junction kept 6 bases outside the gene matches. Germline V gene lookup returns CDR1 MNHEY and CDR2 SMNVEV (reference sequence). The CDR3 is CASSSRGTGPYEQYF. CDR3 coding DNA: TGTGCCAGCAGTTCAAGGGGGACAGGGCCCTACGAGCAGTACTTC.

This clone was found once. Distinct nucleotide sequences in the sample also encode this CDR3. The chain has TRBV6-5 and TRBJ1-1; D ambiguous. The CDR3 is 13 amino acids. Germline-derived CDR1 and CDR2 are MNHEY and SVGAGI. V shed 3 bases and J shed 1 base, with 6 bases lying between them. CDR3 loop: CASSYRRNTEAFF. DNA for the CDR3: TGTGCCAGCAGTTATAGGAGGAACACTGAAGCTTTCTTT.

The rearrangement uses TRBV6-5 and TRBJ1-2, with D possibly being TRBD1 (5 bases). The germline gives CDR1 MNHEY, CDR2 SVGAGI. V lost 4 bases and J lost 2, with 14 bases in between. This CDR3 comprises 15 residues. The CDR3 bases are TGTGCCAGCAGTTCTCGGGGGATGATGAACTATGGCTACACCTTC. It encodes CASSSRGMMNYGYTF.